This T cell receptor beta chain was sequenced in a study of cytomegalovirus exposure and HLA in healthy donors. This clone was found a few times. Its specificity is not known. The study's findings and limits: Researchers catalogued about 160 TCR beta chains as cytomegalovirus-associated.

PCR was performed using 60 Vbeta and 13 Jbeta primers. Measured with immunoSEQ multiplex PCR; TCRdb has only the in-frame clones, and not every one. The sample contains more than 100,000 clones, roughly 8.8% of which appear only once. The CDR3 is 15 amino acids. Germline values: CDR1 MNHEY, CDR2 SVGAGI. V was clipped by 1 base and J by 3 bases; unmatched bases: 5. The chain recombines TRBV6-5 with TRBJ1-2; TRBD1 aligns across 7 bases. The TCR was taken from a woman aged 40 to 55 in good health and CMV-seropositive. Material: PBMCs. The CDR3 DNA reads as TGTGCCAGCAGTTACTTCGGGACAGAGGACTATGGCTACACCTTC. Its translation is CASSYFGTEDYGYTF.